One and the same sample provided the 20 T cell receptor beta chains below, sequenced in a study of cytomegalovirus exposure and HLA in healthy donors. Use of 60 Vbeta and 13 Jbeta primers characterized the PCR. Using immunoSEQ multiplex PCR, the repertoire was profiled, and TCRdb retains in-frame clones only, with some absent. The table lists about 82,000 clones, approximately 80% of them singletons, with under 15% in the top ten. The sequenced sample was PBMCs. The origin of the receptors is a human donor in good health.

The chain uses TRBV19 and TRBJ2-3; weak D call: TRBD2 (7 bases). The V end was cut by 5 bases, the J end by 2 bases, with 8 bases between. Germline V gives CDR1 LNHDA, CDR2 SQIVND (reference sequence). The CDR3 is 13 amino acids. The CDR3 DNA reads TGTGCCAGTAGTGGGGGGGCCACAGATACGCAGTATTTT. This translates into CASSGGATDTQYF.

The chain combines TRBV4-1 with TRBJ2-5; 9 bases agree with TRBD2. The CDR3 runs 15 residues. CDR1 MGHRA and CDR2 YSYEKL come from the germline V gene. With V trimmed by 1 base and J by 3 bases, 3 bases remained unmatched. The CDR3 coding sequence is TGCGCCAGCAGCCAAGCTTCTAGCGGGGAAGAGACCCAGTACTTC. This codes for CASSQASSGEETQYF.

This clone was observed a single time. The J gene is TRBJ1-2, the V gene TRBV11-2; no reliable D call. CDR3 size: 12 residues. Trimming took off 1 base at V and 5 bases at J, with 5 bases between the two ends. Germline values: CDR1 SGHAT, CDR2 FQNNGV. CDR3 DNA sequence: TGTGCCAGCAGCTTAGGAGAGTATGGCTACACCTTC. It codes for CASSLGEYGYTF.

The J gene is TRBJ2-2, the V gene TRBV9; maybe TRBD1 (6 bases). Germline V gene lookup returns CDR1 SGDLS and CDR2 YYNGEE. Deletions cut 0 bases from V and 3 bases from J, with 9 bases between. This CDR3 spans 15 amino acids. The CDR3 spells CASSVGGRDTGELFF. CDR3 nucleotides: TGTGCCAGCAGCGTAGGGGGGCGGGACACCGGGGAGCTGTTTTTT.

The chain couples TRBV18 to TRBJ2-7; D might be TRBD2 (6 bases). This CDR3 has 15 amino acids. Germline loops: CDR1 KGHSH, CDR2 LQKENI. Trimming took 5 bases from V and 1 from J, leaving 15 bases between them. CDR3 nucleotide sequence: TGTGCCAGCTCAACTAGCTCCCTACCTTCCTACGAGCAGTACTTC. It encodes CASSTSSLPSYEQYF.

For this clone: The sample has other DNA sequences that encode this CDR3 too. The chain uses TRBV5-6 and TRBJ1-2; D unresolved. Germline CDR1 is SGHDT and CDR2 is YYEEEE. V lost 0 bases and J lost 5, with 5 bases in between. CDR3 length equals 12 residues. The CDR3 DNA reads TGTGCCAGCAGCTTGGGCGGGTATGGCTACACCTTC. Translating gives CASSLGGYGYTF.

The chain recombines TRBV5-1 with TRBJ2-2; D might be TRBD2 (6 bases). Per the germline V gene, CDR1 is SGHRS and CDR2 is YFSETQ. The CDR3 contains 12 residues. V was pared by 7 bases and J by 6 bases, with 10 bases between. Here the CDR3 DNA reads TGCGCCAGCGGGGAGGAGCCCGGGGAGCTGTTTTTT. Translation: CASGEEPGELFF.

The rearrangement joins TRBV7-9 to TRBJ2-3; tentatively, D is TRBD1 (5 bases). Trimming stripped 3 bases from V and 8 bases from J, with 9 bases between. Germline values: CDR1 SEHNR, CDR2 FQNEAQ (reference sequence). This CDR3 has 12 amino acids. DNA of the CDR3: TGTGCCAGCAGCTTGCAGGGTCTTACGCAGTATTTT. It codes for CASSLQGLTQYF.

This clone was counted only a few times. The V call is TRBV27, the J call TRBJ2-2; possibly TRBD2 for D (6 bases). The CDR3 extends over 15 amino acids. Germline V lookup: CDR1 MNHEY, CDR2 SMNVEV (reference sequence). V was shortened by 6 bases and J by 0 bases, with 11 bases between the two germline ends. The CDR3 coding sequence is TGTGCCAGCAGCCGGGACTCTTCGAACACCGGGGAGCTGTTTTTT. This encodes CASSRDSSNTGELFF.

The CDR3 sequence: CASSLEAGKNTEAFF. The CDR3 DNA reads TGTGCCAGCAGCTTAGAGGCAGGCAAGAACACTGAAGCTTTCTTT. This sequence joins TRBV13 and TRBJ1-1; the D is unclear. Germline values: CDR1 PRHDT, CDR2 FYEKMQ (reference sequence). The germline V and J ends were trimmed by 1 base and 1 base, with 10 bases remaining between them. The CDR3 spans 15 residues. Combining the CDR3 with reference TRBV13 and TRBJ1-1 gives the whole variable domain AAGVIQSPRHLIKEKRETATLKCYPIPRHDTVYWYQQGPGQDPQFLISFYEKMQSDKGSIPDRFSAQQFSDYHSELNMSSLELGDSALYFCASSLEAGKNTEAFFGQGTRLTVV.

The chain recombines TRBV6-6 with TRBJ1-4, with D maybe TRBD1 (5 bases). Germline CDR1 reads MNHNY; CDR2 reads SVGAGI (reference sequence). The germline V and J ends were trimmed by 2 bases and 2 bases, with 6 bases remaining between them. The CDR3 has 14 residues. The CDR3 DNA is TGTGCCAGCAGTTACGCAGGGACTAATGAAAAACTGTTTTTT. This sequence encodes CASSYAGTNEKLFF.

With regard to this clone: At one of its ends the junction is not consistent with the germline gene, which may arise from a read error. V and J are TRBV27 and TRBJ1-2; D perhaps matches TRBD1 (6 bases). The germline gives CDR1 MNHEY, CDR2 SMNVEV (reference sequence). The CDR3 is 12 residues long. As DNA, the CDR3 is TGTGCCAGTGGGGGCAGAAACTATGGCTACCCCTTC. This gives the protein CASGGRNYGYPF.

The chain joins TRBV28 to TRBJ1-1, with 10 bases that match TRBD1. Germline values: CDR1 MDHEN, CDR2 SYDVKM. This CDR3 has 14 residues. V gave up 6 bases and J gave up 5 bases; unmatched junction bases: 6. CDR3: CASSLTGGGTEAFF. CDR3 DNA sequence: TGTGCCAGCAGCCTGACAGGGGGCGGGACTGAAGCTTTCTTT.

This clone occurred a few times. The rearrangement uses TRBV5-1 and TRBJ2-1; 7 bases fit TRBD1. The junction had 14 bases not matched to a gene; V was cut back by 4 bases and J by 7 bases. The CDR3 is 16 amino acids. Germline-derived CDR1 and CDR2 are SGHRS and YFSETQ. The CDR3, as DNA: TGCGCCAGCAGCGATGACAGGGTTACGTTTTGGAATGAGCAGTTCTTC. It yields the protein CASSDDRVTFWNEQFF.

This clone has at least ten counts. V and J are TRBV19 and TRBJ1-1; weak D call: TRBD1 (5 bases). The CDR3 is made up of 14 amino acids. Trimming pared 3 bases from V and 1 base from J, leaving 9 bases between. Germline CDR1 is LNHDA and CDR2 is SQIVND (reference sequence). The CDR3 is CASSIGQTNTEAFF. CDR3 sequence (DNA): TGTGCCAGTAGTATCGGACAAACGAACACTGAAGCTTTCTTT.

Only one count was recorded for this clone. The chain recombines TRBV20-1 with TRBJ2-7; D gene ambiguous. V shed 0 bases and J shed 5 bases, with 5 bases lying between them. The CDR3 contains 11 residues. Germline V lookup: CDR1 DFQATT, CDR2 SNEGSKA (reference sequence). CDR3: CSARDSNEQYF. CDR3 coding DNA: TGCAGTGCTAGAGATTCCAACGAGCAGTACTTC.

V gene TRBV2 combines with J gene TRBJ2-5; D call uncertain. The germline V gene has CDR1 SNHLY and CDR2 FYNNEI. This CDR3 region has 10 residues. The V end lost 8 bases, the J end lost 7 bases, and 8 bases lay between the germline ends. Written as DNA, the CDR3 is TGTGCCAGCGGGCTCGGGACCCAGTACTTC. Protein sequence: CASGLGTQYF.

In DNA form, the CDR3 reads TGTGCCAGCAGTTCCCGACTAACCCTGGAGACCCAGTACTTC. Translation gives CASSSRLTLETQYF. This chain connects TRBV27 to TRBJ2-5; tentative D call: TRBD2 (5 bases). CDR3 length: 14 residues. Germline-derived CDR1 and CDR2 are MNHEY and SMNVEV (reference sequence). Trimming removed 4 bases from V and 5 bases from J, with 14 bases in between.

CDR3 DNA sequence: TGTGCCAGCAGCTTAAGCGACAGGGGCTACGAGCAGTACTTC. It yields the protein CASSLSDRGYEQYF. The chain has TRBV5-4 and TRBJ2-7; 8 bases are a match to TRBD1. The germline V gene encodes CDR1 SGHNT and CDR2 YYREEE (reference sequence). The J segment lost 3 bases and the V segment lost 2 bases, leaving 4 bases of the junction unmatched. The CDR3 loop spans 14 amino acids.

The chain recombines TRBV2 with TRBJ2-5; D is perhaps TRBD1 (5 bases). Germline-derived CDR1 and CDR2 are SNHLY and FYNNEI. Trimming removed 5 bases at V and 6 bases at J, with 19 bases between. The length of the CDR3 is 15 residues. CDR3 residues: CASSPPRAGPKTQYF. The CDR3 DNA follows: TGTGCCAGCAGTCCCCCTCGGGCAGGGCCGAAGACCCAGTACTTC.